This TCR beta chain was captured in a study of healthy donors' naive CD4 and CD8 T cells. General observations from the study: Reportedly, most V and J gene segments showed naive CD4+ versus CD8+ bias.

Germline CDR1 MNHEY, CDR2 SVGEGT. Trimming stripped 8 bases from V and 7 bases from J, with 9 bases between. The CDR3 runs to 11 residues. A linear amplification protocol produced the TCR libraries from about 450 ng of total RNA. MiXCR, run by TCRdb on the reads, gives a single entry per CDR3 protein. Found here are approximately 180,000 distinct CDR3 sequences, 65% to 75% of them singletons; the top ten hold less than 2.5%. This clonotype showed up just a few times. The antigen is unknown. The sequenced sample consisted of naive CD4+ and CD8+ T cells sorted from blood, pooled from several donors. The chain carries TRBV6-2 or TRBV6-3 and TRBJ2-1; perhaps TRBD2 as D (6 bases). The receptor was isolated from a pool of human donors in good health; the sample pools cells from several healthy donors. The CDR3 DNA follows: TGTGCCAGCGGCCGGGGGAATGAGCAGTTCTTC. Translating it yields CASGRGNEQFF.